These 14 T cell receptor beta chains were sequenced from one sample in a study of blood T cells in healthy people across ages. A second PCR of 7 to 11 cycles used a sample-barcoded 5' primer and a J-beta primer mix. In TCRdb, the 5' RACE reads were re-called with MiXCR into one record per CDR3 protein. Here the sample spans hundreds of thousands of distinct CDR3 sequences, 32% being singletons. What was sequenced was blood. The receptors were gathered from a woman aged 80 or older in good health.

The chain joins TRBV7-2 to TRBJ1-1; D is uncertain. CDR3 length: 14 residues. CDR1 SGHTA and CDR2 FQGNSA come from the germline V gene. Trimming cost V 5 bases and J 0 bases, with 10 bases left between them. The CDR3 reads CASSPEIMNTEAFF. CDR3 DNA sequence: TGTGCCAGCAGCCCAGAAATCATGAACACTGAAGCTTTCTTT.

About this clonotype: An end of the junction differs from the germline gene, which may be a read error. V gene TRBV6-6 combines with J gene TRBJ2-2, with 12 bases lining up with TRBD1. CDR3 length: 14 residues. CDR1 and CDR2 (germline): MNHNY, SVGAGI (reference sequence). DNA for the CDR3: TGTGCCAGCTCCGGGACAGGGGGCACCGGGGAGCGGTTTTTT. Residues: CASSGTGGTGERFF.

For this clonotype: A much larger clone lies a single base off, so this may be a read error. The J gene is TRBJ2-7, the V gene TRBV5-4, with a weak D call TRBD1 (6 bases). The CDR3 contains 15 residues. Germline CDR1 is SGHNT and CDR2 is YYREEE (reference sequence). V shed 4 bases and J shed 3 bases, with 17 bases lying between them. CDR3 amino acids: CASSVPGTRLYEQYF. CDR3 in DNA: TGTGCCAGCAGCGTTCCCGGGACAAGGCTCTACGAGCAGTACTTC.

V gene TRBV12-3 or TRBV12-4 combines with J gene TRBJ1-3; TRBD1 matches at 8 bases. This CDR3 has 16 amino acids. With 6 bases clipped from V and 0 bases from J, the junction kept 7 bases outside the gene matches. CDR3 protein: CASRWTGTYSGNTIYF. The CDR3 bases are TGTGCCAGCAGATGGACAGGGACTTACTCTGGAAACACCATATATTTT.

To note about this clonotype: With a much larger clone just one base away, this may be a read error. This chain joins TRBV28 and TRBJ2-1; 8 bases match TRBD1. The CDR3 sequence is 14 residues long. The ends lost 1 base at V and 10 bases at J; junction bases unmatched: 6. Germline lookup yields CDR1 MDHEN and CDR2 SYDVKM. CDR3 in amino acids: CASSLLQGAREQFF. The DNA for the CDR3 is TGTGCCAGCAGTTTATTGCAGGGGGCGAGGGAGCAGTTCTTC.

This clonotype has only one observation. The chain combines TRBV28 with TRBJ1-2, with a weak D call TRBD1 (5 bases). Germline CDR1 reads MDHEN; CDR2 reads SYDVKM. Between the trimmed V and J ends, which lost 1 base and 2 bases, there was a span of 8 bases. CDR3 length: 14 amino acids. The CDR3 sequence is CASSLLGGNYGYTF. CDR3 sequence (DNA): TGTGCCAGCAGTTTATTGGGGGGGAACTATGGCTACACCTTC.

This clonotype was detected a few times. The chain uses TRBV27 and TRBJ1-3; D is unclear. The CDR3 totals 13 residues. Trimming shortened V by 1 base and J by 2 bases, and 3 bases separated the two germline ends. Looked up from germline, CDR1 is MNHEY and CDR2 is SMNVEV (reference sequence). This CDR3 is CASSLFPGNTIYF. The CDR3 DNA reads TGTGCCAGCAGTTTATTCCCTGGAAACACCATATATTTT.

This clonotype came up a few times. V gene TRBV7-2 combines with J gene TRBJ1-1, with TRBD1 identical over 11 bases. V shed 7 bases, J shed 5 bases, and the junction held 15 bases outside the gene matches. The CDR3 is 17 residues long. Germline V gives CDR1 SGHTA, CDR2 FQGNSA. The CDR3 reads CASTPGGTGGSRTEAFF. As DNA, the CDR3 is TGTGCCAGCACTCCTGGGGGGACAGGGGGAAGTCGGACTGAAGCTTTCTTT.

This clonotype has only one observation. It may be a read error: a sequence one base away is much more abundant. This chain links TRBV5-6 with TRBJ1-4, with D uncertain. V was trimmed by 3 bases and J by 5 bases, leaving 11 bases between them. This CDR3 contains 14 residues. Germline V gene data show CDR1 as SGHDT and CDR2 as YYEEEE. The CDR3 bases are TGTGCCAGCAGCTGTTCAGGTTTCAATGAAAAACTGTTTTTT. Residues: CASSCSGFNEKLFF.

Note on this clonotype: One end of the junction does not line up with germline, which may come from a read error. The gene calls are TRBV20-1 and TRBJ2-3, with D possibly being TRBD1 or TRBD2 (5 bases each). This CDR3 is built from 14 residues. Germline values: CDR1 DFQATT, CDR2 SNEGSKA (reference sequence). CDR3 in DNA: TGCAGTGCTACCGGTGGGGGTCGGGCAGATACGCGGTATTTT. Protein: CSATGGGRADTRYF.

Only a few counts were recorded for this clonotype. The chain uses TRBV2 and TRBJ1-2; 7 bases are shared with TRBD1. Germline V CDR1 and CDR2: SNHLY, FYNNEI. J lost 5 bases, V lost 5 bases, and 8 bases had no gene match. This CDR3 is built from 14 residues. In nucleotides, the CDR3 is TGTGCCAGCAGTTTTCGGACAGGTTCTTATGGCTACACCTTC. This sequence encodes CASSFRTGSYGYTF.

The chain is built from TRBV7-9 and TRBJ2-2; D not resolved. V dropped 5 bases and J dropped 0 bases, with 22 bases sitting between them. The CDR3 covers 19 residues. CDR1 is SEHNR, CDR2 FQNEAQ, per germline (reference sequence). The CDR3 nucleotides are TGTGCCAGCAGCCCCCTCCCGGCCCCCGCTGGGGCGAACACCGGGGAGCTGTTTTTT. Translation: CASSPLPAPAGANTGELFF.

In its sample, this clonotype was seen once. A much larger clone sits a single nucleotide away, making a read error possible. This rearrangement joins TRBV3-1 to TRBJ2-1, with TRBD1 matching 12 bases. J was trimmed by 12 bases and V by 0 bases; bases with no gene match: 9. The CDR3 extends over 16 amino acids. Germline V gene data show CDR1 as LGHDT and CDR2 as YNNKEL (reference sequence). The CDR3 DNA reads TGTGCCAGCAGCCAAGAGGTAGGGACAGGGGGCTTTGGGCAGTTCTTC. It translates to CASSQEVGTGGFGQFF.

The gene calls are TRBV7-9 and TRBJ2-1; TRBD2 is a possible D gene (7 bases). The germline CDR1 and CDR2 sequences are SEHNR and FQNEAQ (reference sequence). The CDR3 totals 15 residues. V lost 5 bases and J lost 5, with 16 bases in between. CDR3 amino acids: CASSRGGAGDNEQFF. CDR3 nucleotides: TGTGCCAGCAGCAGGGGAGGGGCAGGGGACAATGAGCAGTTCTTC. The complete variable domain, with remaining parts taken from reference TRBV7-9 and TRBJ2-1, reads DTGVSQNPRHKITKRGQNVTFRCDPISEHNRLYWYRQTLGQGPEFLTYFQNEAQLEKSRLLSDRFSAERPKGSFSTLEIQRTEQGDSAMYLCASSRGGAGDNEQFFGPGTRLTVL.